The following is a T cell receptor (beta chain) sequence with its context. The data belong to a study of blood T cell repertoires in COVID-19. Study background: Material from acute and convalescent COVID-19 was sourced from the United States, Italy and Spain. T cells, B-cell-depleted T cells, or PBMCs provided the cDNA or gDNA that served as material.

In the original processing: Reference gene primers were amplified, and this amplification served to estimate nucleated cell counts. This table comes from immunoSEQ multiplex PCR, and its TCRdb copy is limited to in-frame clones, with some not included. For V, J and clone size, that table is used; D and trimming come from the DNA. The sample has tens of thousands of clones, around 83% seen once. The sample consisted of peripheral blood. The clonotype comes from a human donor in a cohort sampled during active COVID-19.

CDR3 nucleotide sequence: TGTGCCAGCACCGGTGACCGGGACAGAACGTCTTCCCTCCACTTT. Protein: CASTGDRDRTSSLHF. The V call is TRBV27, the J call TRBJ1-6, with 7 bases lining up with TRBD1. The V gene's germline CDR1 is MNHEY and CDR2 SMNVEV (reference sequence). This CDR3 is built from 15 residues. Trimming cost V 7 bases and J 14 bases; bases outside gene matches: 17.